This T cell receptor beta chain came from a study of blood T cell repertoires in COVID-19. Looking at the study overall: Sources were T cells, B-cell-depleted T cells, or PBMCs; the material itself was cDNA or gDNA.

This clone was seen more than once but under ten times. The germline V gene encodes CDR1 SGHTA and CDR2 FQGNSA. The CDR3 loop spans 14 amino acids. Clones were sequenced by immunoSEQ multiplex PCR, and TCRdb holds only the in-frame ones, with some missing. The table has 130,000 or so clones, about four fifths seen once. Source material: peripheral blood. This receptor was identified in a human donor in a cohort sampled during active COVID-19. The rearrangement links TRBV7-2 to TRBJ2-6; 7 bases match TRBD2. As DNA, the CDR3 is TGTGCAAACGGCGGGAGCACTGGGGCCAACGTCCTGACTTTC. Translation: CANGGSTGANVLTF. Looking up the rest from reference TRBV7-2 and TRBJ2-6 gives the full variable domain: GAGVSQSPSNKVTEKGKDVELRCDPISGHTALYWYRQSLGQGLEFLIYFQGNSAPDKSGLPSDRFSAERTGGSVSTLTIQRTQQEDSAVYLCANGGSTGANVLTFGAGSRLTVL.